One and the same sample provided the 14 T cell receptor beta chains below, sequenced in a study of control samples from healthy donors and cancer patients. The repertoire was sequenced with immunoSEQ multiplex PCR; TCRdb's copy has only in-frame clones and lacks some. The sample has 190,000 or so clones, about 93% seen once. Sequencing was performed on blood. The receptors originated from a man between 18 and 35 years old in good health.

V gene TRBV5-4 combines with J gene TRBJ2-7; TRBD2 matches at 9 bases. The CDR3 runs to 14 residues. The trim removed 0 bases at V and 6 bases at J, leaving 4 bases unmatched. Germline V lookup: CDR1 SGHNT, CDR2 YYREEE (reference sequence). The CDR3 spells CASSLEAGGPEQYF. In DNA, the CDR3 is TGTGCCAGCAGCTTGGAAGCGGGGGGTCCCGAGCAGTACTTC.

The genes are TRBV7-9 and TRBJ2-2, with TRBD1 identical over 9 bases. Germline values: CDR1 SEHNR, CDR2 FQNEAQ (reference sequence). V lost 6 bases and J lost 1; bases outside the gene matches: 3. This CDR3 is 15 amino acids long. The CDR3 loop reads CASRSGQGNTGELFF. The CDR3 DNA sequence: TGTGCCAGCAGGTCGGGACAGGGGAACACCGGGGAGCTGTTTTTT.

A note on this clone: Additional DNA sequences in this sample encode the identical CDR3. The chain employs TRBV18 and TRBJ2-3; 9 bases align to TRBD2. The CDR3 consists of 15 residues. V lost 3 bases and J lost 1; bases outside the gene matches: 2. Per germline, CDR1 KGHSH and CDR2 LQKENI. The CDR3: CASSPLAGRTDTQYF. The DNA of the CDR3 is TGTGCCAGCTCACCTCTAGCGGGGCGCACAGATACGCAGTATTTT. Drawing the rest from reference TRBV18 and TRBJ2-3, the complete variable domain is NAGVMQNPRHLVRRRGQEARLRCSPMKGHSHVYWYRQLPEEGLKFMVYLQKENIIDESGMPKERFSAEFPKEGPSILRIQQVVRGDSAAYFCASSPLAGRTDTQYFGPGTRLTVL.

The genes are TRBV6-5 and TRBJ1-2; 7 bases line up with TRBD1. The CDR3 runs 13 residues. CDR1 MNHEY and CDR2 SVGAGI come from the germline V gene. The J segment lost 4 bases and the V segment lost 5 bases, leaving 4 bases of the junction unmatched. In nucleotides, the CDR3 is TGTGCCAGCAGTCCCAGGACAGGCTATGGCTACACCTTC. Amino acid sequence: CASSPRTGYGYTF.

This chain connects TRBV7-2 to TRBJ2-2; D gene unclear. V lost 4 bases and J 4 bases, leaving 13 bases between the germline ends. The germline V gene has CDR1 SGHTA and CDR2 FQGNSA. The CDR3 spans 15 residues. The CDR3: CASSSQSAVTGELFF. DNA of the CDR3: TGTGCCAGCAGCTCCCAGTCGGCGGTCACCGGGGAGCTGTTTTTT.

CDR3 DNA sequence: TGCGCCAGCAGGGTCGGGCGGGGAGAGACCCAGTACTTC. The encoded protein is CASRVGRGETQYF. The chain couples TRBV5-1 to TRBJ2-5, with D possibly TRBD2 on 6 matching bases. V dropped 5 bases and J dropped 4 bases, with 12 bases sitting between them. Looked up from germline, CDR1 is SGHRS and CDR2 is YFSETQ. The CDR3 consists of 13 residues.

V gene TRBV2 combines with J gene TRBJ1-5; D remains unclear. V was clipped by 11 bases and J by 6 bases, with 17 bases between them. The CDR3 length is 13 residues. CDR1 is SNHLY, CDR2 FYNNEI, per germline. The CDR3 spells CAGGEGGSQPQHF. CDR3 bases: TGTGCCGGCGGGGAGGGAGGAAGTCAGCCCCAGCATTTT.

The chain joins TRBV5-1 to TRBJ1-1; TRBD1 is a possible D gene (5 bases). This CDR3 spans 16 amino acids. Germline V gene sequence: CDR1 SGHRS, CDR2 YFSETQ. The ends were cut back, 3 bases at V and 1 base at J, with 16 bases in the middle. CDR3: CASSSWVQGENTEAFF. The CDR3 DNA is TGCGCCAGCAGCTCTTGGGTCCAGGGAGAGAACACTGAAGCTTTCTTT.

The rearrangement joins TRBV6-6 to TRBJ1-2; D not certain. V shed 7 bases and J shed 8 bases, with 17 bases lying between them. The CDR3 is 13 amino acids. CDR1 is MNHNY, CDR2 SVGAGI, per germline (reference sequence). CDR3 in DNA: TGTGCCAGCACCCCGGGCATTTCGGGAGGCTACACCTTC. It encodes CASTPGISGGYTF.

The J gene is TRBJ2-7, the V gene TRBV4-2, with 7 nucleotides matching TRBD1. After removal of 0 bases from V and 5 bases from J, the junction contained 13 bases not matched to a gene. Germline assignment: CDR1 LGHNA and CDR2 YNFKEQ. This CDR3 spans 17 amino acids. The CDR3 region is CASSQEERDRRFDEQYF. CDR3 in DNA: TGTGCCAGCAGCCAAGAAGAGAGGGACAGAAGATTCGACGAGCAGTACTTC.

The J gene is TRBJ2-1, the V gene TRBV19, with TRBD1 matching over 9 bases. The germline CDR1 and CDR2 sequences are LNHDA and SQIVND (reference sequence). Trimming took 6 bases from V and 2 from J; bases not matched to a gene: 8. The CDR3 has 16 amino acids. CDR3 residues: CASSKQGAIPYNEQFF. The CDR3 nucleotides read TGTGCCAGTAGCAAACAGGGGGCGATACCCTACAATGAGCAGTTCTTC.

This chain connects TRBV30 to TRBJ2-4; 9 bases are shared with TRBD1. V trimming: 4 bases; J trimming: 4 bases; junction bases outside the gene matches: 5. The CDR3 length is 14 residues. CDR1 and CDR2 from the germline V gene are GTSNPN and SVGIG (reference sequence). In DNA, the CDR3 is TGTGCCTGGAAACCGGGACAGGGAAAAAACATTCAGTACTTC. This gives the protein CAWKPGQGKNIQYF. Full variable domain (rest looked up from reference TRBV30 and TRBJ2-4): SQTIHQWPATLVQPVGSPLSLECTVEGTSNPNLYWYRQAAGRGLQLLFYSVGIGQISSEVPQNLSASRPQDRQFILSSKKLLLSDSGFYLCAWKPGQGKNIQYFGAGTRLSVL.

CDR3 in amino acids: CAWSVESLRNQPQHF. DNA of the CDR3: TGTGCCTGGAGTGTGGAGTCCTTGAGAAATCAGCCCCAGCATTTT. This sequence joins TRBV30 and TRBJ1-5; the D is unclear. The germline CDR1 and CDR2 sequences are GTSNPN and SVGIG (reference sequence). This CDR3 has 15 amino acids. V was cut by 0 bases and J by 4 bases, with 13 bases left in between. The full variable domain, with the rest looked up from reference TRBV30 and TRBJ1-5, is SQTIHQWPATLVQPVGSPLSLECTVEGTSNPNLYWYRQAAGRGLQLLFYSVGIGQISSEVPQNLSASRPQDRQFILSSKKLLLSDSGFYLCAWSVESLRNQPQHFGDGTRLSIL.

The chain has TRBV24-1 and TRBJ2-1; 8 nucleotides line up with TRBD1. CDR1 KGHDR and CDR2 SFDVKD come from the germline V gene. CDR3 size: 15 residues. V shed 6 bases and J 5 bases; nucleotides not matched to a gene: 8. The CDR3 loop reads CATSQPGQANNEQFF. The CDR3, as DNA: TGTGCCACCAGTCAACCGGGACAGGCAAACAATGAGCAGTTCTTC.